This T cell receptor beta chain was identified in a study of CD8 T cells in Susac syndrome. Peripheral blood CD8+ and CD4+ T cells were profiled by TCR beta sequencing. The CDR3 length is 13 residues. V lost 8 bases to trimming and J lost 2 bases, with 13 bases between them. RNA, at about 0.45 to 1 ug, was reverse transcribed with random hexamers. An immunoSEQ multiplex PCR generated amplified TCR beta CDR3 products spanning 54 Vbeta and 13 Jbeta. In TCRdb, the immunoSEQ multiplex PCR reads were re-called with MiXCR into one record per CDR3 protein. Seen here are around 130,000 distinct CDR3 sequences, roughly 80% observed once, and the top ten hold roughly 0.5%.

The chain has TRBV12-3 or TRBV12-4 and TRBJ2-7; tentatively, D is TRBD1 (6 bases). The clonotype originates from a human donor with multiple sclerosis. The sequenced sample was CD8+ T cells from PBMCs. The CDR3: CASARGQPYEQYF. CDR3 sequence (DNA): TGTGCCAGCGCCAGGGGTCAACCCTACGAGCAGTACTTC.